The 31 T cell receptor beta chains below were found in one sample sequenced in a study of cytomegalovirus exposure and HLA in healthy donors (TCRdb year 2017). The receptor library was made with the immunoSEQ multiplex PCR assay. The multiplex PCR relied on a mix of 60 forward primers for TCR Vbeta segments and 13 reverse primers for TCR Jbeta segments. Not all clones reach the TCRdb copy of this immuneACCESS table, which keeps in-frame sequences only. Checked studies attribute under half of the gap to unresolved V genes and leave the rest unexplained. Recorded for this sample are fewer than 150,000 clones; about 82% of them occurred a single time. Around 5% of the sample rests with the top ten. The sample comprised PBMCs. The receptor set was obtained from a man younger than 45 in good health.

The rearrangement links TRBV7-2 to TRBJ2-3; 10 bases line up with TRBD2. CDR1 is SGHTA, CDR2 FQGNSA, per germline. The CDR3 runs 18 residues. With 3 bases clipped from V and 4 bases from J, the junction kept 13 bases outside the gene matches. The CDR3 DNA reads as TGTGCCAGCAGCTTTAAAGCGGGAGGGCCGTCTGTCGCAGATACGCAGTATTTT. Translating it yields CASSFKAGGPSVADTQYF.

The rearrangement joins TRBV5-1 to TRBJ2-2; 7 bases line up with TRBD1. The CDR3 contains 14 residues. Germline trimming cut 3 bases from V and 6 bases from J; bases unmatched to any gene: 5. CDR1 SGHRS and CDR2 YFSETQ come from the germline V gene. The CDR3: CASSYQQGSGELFF. The CDR3 nucleotides are TGCGCCAGCAGCTACCAACAGGGGTCCGGGGAGCTGTTTTTT.

The sample holds a few counts of this clone. This chain uses TRBV30 with TRBJ1-2, with D maybe TRBD1 (6 bases). V was trimmed by 5 bases and J by 7 bases, leaving 14 bases between them. Germline CDR1 GTSNPN, CDR2 SVGIG (reference sequence). This CDR3 has 12 amino acids. The chain's CDR3 is CAWGGTGPGYTF. CDR3 sequence (DNA): TGTGCCTGGGGGGGAACAGGGCCTGGCTACACCTTC.

This chain links TRBV7-6 with TRBJ1-4; 10 bases are shared with TRBD1. Losses at the gene ends were 6 bases for V and 3 bases for J; bases not matched to a gene: 10. CDR1 and CDR2 from the germline V gene are SGHVS and FNYEAQ. The CDR3 is 17 residues long. The CDR3 DNA reads TGTGCCAGCAGTTTGGACAGGGGGGCCTCAGCTAATGAAAAACTGTTTTTT. This sequence encodes CASSLDRGASANEKLFF.

This clone was observed a few times. J is TRBJ2-5 and V is TRBV25-1; 10 bases line up with TRBD1. TRBJ2-7 explains the end of the DNA better; the J call may be wrong. The CDR3 is 16 residues long. CDR1 is MGHDK and CDR2 is SYGVNS in the germline V gene. The CDR3 DNA reads as TGTGCCAGCAGTGCAGATCCGGGACAGGGGACCTACGAGCAGTACTTC. Its translation: CASSADPGQGTYEQYF.

The chain recombines TRBV6-1 with TRBJ1-2, with 8 bases that match TRBD1. This CDR3 spans 13 amino acids. The junction had 1 base not matched to a gene; V was cut back by 5 bases and J by 2 bases. Germline CDR1 is MNHNS and CDR2 is SASEGT. The CDR3 region is CASSRDRNYGYTF. The CDR3, as DNA: TGTGCCAGCAGTCGGGACAGGAACTATGGCTACACCTTC.

This clone was seen a single time. The gene calls are TRBV2 and TRBJ1-5; D gene uncertain. Trimming pared 9 bases from V and 6 bases from J, leaving 18 bases between. There are 14 residues in the CDR3. Germline values: CDR1 SNHLY, CDR2 FYNNEI. CDR3 DNA sequence: TGTGCCAGTGGGCCCTCAGGTCTTGGTCAGCCCCAGCATTTT. Its translation: CASGPSGLGQPQHF. Together with reference TRBV2 and TRBJ1-5, the CDR3 gives the full variable domain: EPEVTQTPSHQVTQMGQEVILRCVPISNHLYFYWYRQILGQKVEFLVSFYNNEISEKSEIFDDQFSVERPDGSNFTLKIRSTKLEDSAMYFCASGPSGLGQPQHFGDGTRLSIL.

The J gene is TRBJ1-4, the V gene TRBV9, with 7 bases lining up with TRBD1. The V segment lost 0 bases and the J segment 5 bases; nucleotides outside the gene matches: 4. This CDR3 spans 15 amino acids. The germline V gene encodes CDR1 SGDLS and CDR2 YYNGEE. The CDR3 loop is CASSVGGQNNEKLFF. As DNA, the CDR3 is TGTGCCAGCAGCGTAGGGGGACAGAACAATGAAAAACTGTTTTTT.

The chain uses TRBV27 and TRBJ2-5, with D perhaps matching TRBD2 (6 bases). With the DNA end fitting TRBJ2-7 better, the J assignment may be wrong. CDR1 and CDR2 (germline): MNHEY, SMNVEV (reference sequence). This CDR3 has 15 residues. The CDR3 here is CASSFTSRDLHEQYF. CDR3 sequence (DNA): TGTGCCAGCAGTTTCACTTCGCGGGATCTCCACGAGCAGTACTTC.

Written as DNA, the CDR3 is TGTGCCAGTAGTAAGGGACTAGCGGGACCTACGAACACCGGGGAGCTGTTTTTT. The encoded protein is CASSKGLAGPTNTGELFF. The rearrangement joins TRBV19 to TRBJ2-2; 13 positions match TRBD2. The V gene end was trimmed by 4 bases and the J gene end by 0 bases; junction bases not matched to a gene: 5. The length of the CDR3 is 18 residues. Germline-derived CDR1 and CDR2 are LNHDA and SQIVND (reference sequence).

The rearrangement uses TRBV29-1 and TRBJ1-3; 7 bases fit TRBD1. The CDR3 length is 11 residues. Germline V gives CDR1 SQVTM, CDR2 ANQGSEA. Trimming took 8 bases from V and 7 from J; bases not matched to a gene: 5. CDR3 amino acids: CSIQGRNTIYF. CDR3 bases: TGCAGCATACAGGGGCGCAACACCATATATTTT.

The chain uses TRBV20-1 and TRBJ2-3; the D gene is possibly TRBD1 (6 bases). In germline, CDR1 is DFQATT, CDR2 SNEGSKA (reference sequence). The V end was cut by 5 bases, the J end by 6 bases, with 9 bases between. This CDR3 is 11 amino acids long. The CDR3 here is CSALRGDTQYF. CDR3 in DNA: TGCAGTGCTCTTAGGGGGGATACGCAGTATTTT.

The chain recombines TRBV29-1 with TRBJ2-1, with TRBD2 matching 10 bases. V was pared by 4 bases and J by 7 bases, with 7 bases of the junction left unmatched. Germline V CDR1 and CDR2: SQVTM, ANQGSEA. The CDR3 extends over 14 amino acids. The CDR3 nucleotides are TGCAGCGTTGTTCTAGCGGGAGCAACGAATGAGCAGTTCTTC. Its translation is CSVVLAGATNEQFF.

Details on this clone: Compared with germline, one end of the junction differs, possibly owing to a read error. The V gene is TRBV6-5, the J gene TRBJ2-7; no clear D. The CDR3 has 16 residues. Germline V gives CDR1 MNHEY, CDR2 SVGAGI. The CDR3 DNA follows: TGTGCCAGCAGTTACGGCCGCTTAGGCGGCTCCTACGGGCAGTACTTC. Amino acids: CASSYGRLGGSYGQYF.

The chain employs TRBV28 and TRBJ2-1; possibly TRBD2 for D (6 bases). The CDR3 has 16 residues. V lost 5 bases and J lost 5, with 19 bases in between. Germline-derived CDR1 and CDR2 are MDHEN and SYDVKM. In DNA, the CDR3 is TGTGCCAGCAGTGAAGTCGGACTAACTCCTAACAATGAGCAGTTCTTC. Residues: CASSEVGLTPNNEQFF.

This clone has only one observation. The V gene is TRBV5-1, the J gene TRBJ2-7; TRBD2 matches 7 bases. The CDR3 is made up of 15 amino acids. V trimming: 3 bases; J trimming: 3 bases; junction bases outside the gene matches: 9. The germline CDR1 and CDR2 sequences are SGHRS and YFSETQ. CDR3 amino acids: CASSSRIGRDYEQYF. The CDR3, as DNA: TGCGCCAGCAGCTCCAGGATAGGGAGGGACTACGAGCAGTACTTC.

For this clone: At one boundary the junction diverges from the germline segment, which might be a read error. V is TRBV7-9 and J is TRBJ1-1; 9 bases map to TRBD1. Germline V lookup: CDR1 SEHNR, CDR2 FQNEAQ (reference sequence). The CDR3 length is 18 residues. The CDR3 DNA reads as TGTTCCAGCAGCTTTCGGACAGGGGTTGGGTTGAGGAACACTGAAGCTTTCTTT. This codes for CSSSFRTGVGLRNTEAFF.

The rearrangement links TRBV10-2 to TRBJ2-7; 10 positions agree with TRBD1. Germline V lookup: CDR1 WSHSY, CDR2 SAAADI. Trimming removed 11 bases from V and 7 bases from J; junction bases left unmatched: 11. The CDR3 extends over 13 amino acids. The CDR3: CAVLDRGLWEQYF. The CDR3 DNA is TGCGCCGTCCTCGACAGGGGGCTTTGGGAGCAGTACTTC.

The chain has TRBV10-3 and TRBJ1-1, with 8 nucleotides matching TRBD1. The CDR3 contains 14 residues. Germline V CDR1 and CDR2: ENHRY, SYGVKD. The V segment lost 5 bases and the J segment 1 base; nucleotides outside the gene matches: 3. CDR3 residues: CAISPGTGNTEAFF. The CDR3 coding sequence is TGTGCCATCAGTCCCGGGACAGGGAACACTGAAGCTTTCTTT.

In its sample, this clone was seen once. J is TRBJ1-5 and V is TRBV28; maybe TRBD1 (6 bases). The CDR3 covers 17 residues. CDR1 and CDR2 (germline): MDHEN, SYDVKM. Trimming cost V 6 bases and J 2 bases, with 20 bases left between them. In nucleotides, the CDR3 is TGTGCCAGCAGCCGAACCCCCCTACAGGGAGGCAATCAGCCCCAGCATTTT. This codes for CASSRTPLQGGNQPQHF. Complete variable domain (other parts from reference TRBV28 and TRBJ1-5): DVKVTQSSRYLVKRTGEKVFLECVQDMDHENMFWYRQDPGLGLRLIYFSYDVKMKEKGDIPEGYSVSREKKERFSLILESASTNQTSMYLCASSRTPLQGGNQPQHFGDGTRLSIL.

Only one count was recorded for this clone. J is TRBJ2-1 and V is TRBV5-1, with 8 nucleotides matching TRBD2. The V segment lost 8 bases and the J segment 7 bases; nucleotides outside the gene matches: 14. The germline CDR1 and CDR2 sequences are SGHRS and YFSETQ. This CDR3 is 15 amino acids long. The CDR3 reads CASSVAGYWGNEQFF. CDR3 bases: TGCGCCAGTAGTGTAGCGGGATACTGGGGGAATGAGCAGTTCTTC.

The chain combines TRBV6-5 with TRBJ1-3; D remains unclear. Germline values: CDR1 MNHEY, CDR2 SVGAGI. V shed 6 bases and J shed 4 bases, with 10 bases lying between them. The CDR3 is made up of 13 amino acids. The CDR3 spells CASRRVPGNTIYF. In nucleotides, the CDR3 is TGTGCCAGCAGGAGGGTGCCAGGAAACACCATATATTTT.

The chain has TRBV9 and TRBJ1-2; maybe TRBD1 (5 bases). This CDR3 region has 12 residues. Trimming pared 2 bases from V and 5 bases from J, leaving 7 bases between. The germline V gene has CDR1 SGDLS and CDR2 YYNGEE. CDR3 region: CASSVTEYGYTF. In DNA, the CDR3 is TGTGCCAGCAGCGTGACAGAGTATGGCTACACCTTC.

The chain carries TRBV19 and TRBJ1-3, with TRBD1 identical over 8 bases. The CDR3 is 15 amino acids. Germline V gives CDR1 LNHDA, CDR2 SQIVND (reference sequence). Trimming took 3 bases from V and 2 from J; bases not matched to a gene: 3. The CDR3 coding sequence is TGTGCCAGTAGTATCCCGACAGGGGCTGGAAACACCATATATTTT. It encodes CASSIPTGAGNTIYF.

The chain has TRBV7-9 and TRBJ2-3; no firm D call. There are 14 residues in the CDR3. Germline loops: CDR1 SEHNR, CDR2 FQNEAQ (reference sequence). Trimming left V 1 base short and J 2 bases short, with 7 bases between. In nucleotides, the CDR3 is TGTGCCAGCAGCTTAGATGTATCCACAGATACGCAGTATTTT. Amino acids: CASSLDVSTDTQYF.

The genes are TRBV7-2 and TRBJ2-2, with TRBD2 matching 11 bases. V dropped 1 base and J dropped 6; count of bases not matched to a gene: 1. The germline gives CDR1 SGHTA, CDR2 FQGNSA. The CDR3 is 15 residues long. CDR3 amino acids: CASSLEGLAAGELFF. The DNA for the CDR3 is TGTGCCAGCAGCTTAGAGGGACTAGCGGCCGGGGAGCTGTTTTTT.

V usage is TRBV6-5 and J usage is TRBJ2-7; D gene uncertain. The CDR3 is 13 amino acids. Germline V gene lookup returns CDR1 MNHEY and CDR2 SVGAGI. V gave up 3 bases and J gave up 1 base, with 7 bases separating them. The CDR3 nucleotides read TGTGCCAGCAGTTATATGTTATCCTACGAGCAGTACTTC. Protein: CASSYMLSYEQYF.

The chain is built from TRBV6-1 and TRBJ2-7; 9 nucleotides line up with TRBD1. The CDR3 sequence is 15 residues long. With 6 bases clipped from V and 6 bases from J, the junction kept 12 bases outside the gene matches. Germline values: CDR1 MNHNS, CDR2 SASEGT. The CDR3 sequence is CASSPPGQGTSEQYF. The CDR3 nucleotides are TGTGCCAGCAGCCCCCCGGGACAGGGAACTAGCGAGCAGTACTTC.

V gene TRBV6-5 combines with J gene TRBJ2-7, with 9 positions matching TRBD1. The V gene end was trimmed by 5 bases and the J gene end by 0 bases; junction bases not matched to a gene: 5. Germline-derived CDR1 and CDR2 are MNHEY and SVGAGI. The CDR3 covers 15 residues. The CDR3: CASSGDRAVSYEQYF. CDR3 sequence (DNA): TGTGCCAGCAGTGGGGACAGGGCCGTCTCCTACGAGCAGTACTTC.

Concerning this clone: One junction end disagrees with the germline gene, perhaps due to a read error. This chain uses TRBV7-7 with TRBJ2-1, with a weak D call TRBD1 (5 bases). This CDR3 spans 16 amino acids. Germline values: CDR1 SSHAT, CDR2 FNYEAQ (reference sequence). CDR3 protein: CASSPGSTGAGGEQFF. The CDR3 coding sequence is TGTGCTAGCAGCCCGGGCTCCACTGGGGCTGGCGGTGAGCAGTTCTTC.

The chain links TRBV2 to TRBJ2-3, with D tentatively TRBD2 (5 bases). V was clipped by 8 bases and J by 4 bases, with 13 bases between them. The CDR3 spans 13 residues. The germline V gene has CDR1 SNHLY and CDR2 FYNNEI. The CDR3 nucleotides are TGTGCCAGCGGGCCTGGACTGTCAGATACGCAGTATTTT. It encodes CASGPGLSDTQYF. Filled out from reference TRBV2 and TRBJ2-3, the complete variable domain reads EPEVTQTPSHQVTQMGQEVILRCVPISNHLYFYWYRQILGQKVEFLVSFYNNEISEKSEIFDDQFSVERPDGSNFTLKIRSTKLEDSAMYFCASGPGLSDTQYFGPGTRLTVL.